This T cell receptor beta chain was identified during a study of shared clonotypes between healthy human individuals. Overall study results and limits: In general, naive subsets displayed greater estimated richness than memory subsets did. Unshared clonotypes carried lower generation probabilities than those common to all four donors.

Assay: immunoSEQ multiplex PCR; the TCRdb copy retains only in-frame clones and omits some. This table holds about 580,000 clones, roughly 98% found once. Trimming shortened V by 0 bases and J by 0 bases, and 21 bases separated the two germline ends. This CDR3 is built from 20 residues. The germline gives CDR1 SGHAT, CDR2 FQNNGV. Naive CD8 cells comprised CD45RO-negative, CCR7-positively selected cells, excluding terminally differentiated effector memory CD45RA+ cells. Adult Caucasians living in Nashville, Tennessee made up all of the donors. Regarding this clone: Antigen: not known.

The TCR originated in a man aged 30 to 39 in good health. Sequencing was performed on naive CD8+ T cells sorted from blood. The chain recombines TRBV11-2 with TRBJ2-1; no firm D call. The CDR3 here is CASSLDLIPSPRVSYNEQFF. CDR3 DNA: TGTGCCAGCAGCTTAGATCTAATTCCTTCCCCTCGCGTCTCCTACAATGAGCAGTTCTTC.